Presented here are 4 T cell receptor beta chains from one specimen sequenced in a study of blood T cells in healthy people across ages. It was with a sample-barcoded 5' primer and a J-beta primer mix that a second PCR of about 6 to 12 cycles was run. From the 5' RACE reads, TCRdb called clonotypes with MiXCR, one entry per CDR3 protein. The table has about 640,000 distinct CDR3 sequences, approximately 30% seen once; the top ten hold roughly 14%. Sequencing was performed on blood. Receptors were obtained from an elderly woman in good health.

CDR3 sequence reads: CASSPGQGRTQYF. In DNA form, the CDR3 reads TGTGCCAGCAGCCCCGGACAGGGGAGGACCCAGTACTTC. The J gene is TRBJ2-5, the V gene TRBV7-2, with 9 bases lining up with TRBD1. The CDR3 contains 13 residues. Germline V gene lookup returns CDR1 SGHTA and CDR2 FQGNSA. The V gene end was trimmed by 5 bases and the J gene end by 7 bases; junction bases not matched to a gene: 5.

The V and J genes are TRBV15 and TRBJ2-1; 9 positions match TRBD2. Germline CDR1 and CDR2: LNHNV and YYDKDF (reference sequence). The CDR3 contains 16 residues. Trimming took 1 base from V and 8 from J; bases not matched to a gene: 9. This chain's CDR3 is CATSRAAGGDRHEQFF. CDR3 bases: TGTGCCACCAGCAGAGCCGCGGGGGGGGATCGGCATGAGCAGTTCTTC.

This clonotype was observed many times. V usage is TRBV30 and J usage is TRBJ2-1, with D perhaps matching TRBD1 or TRBD2 (6 bases each). The CDR3 spans 13 residues. V lost 0 bases to trimming and J lost 8 bases, with 11 bases between them. In germline, CDR1 is GTSNPN, CDR2 SVGIG (reference sequence). DNA for the CDR3: TGTGCCTGGAGTGTAGGGGGAGGCGATGAGCAGTTCTTC. It encodes CAWSVGGGDEQFF.

This clonotype occurred many times. This chain uses TRBV7-2 with TRBJ2-7; perhaps TRBD1 as D (6 bases). The CDR3 is made up of 13 amino acids. Germline lookup yields CDR1 SGHTA and CDR2 FQGNSA. V lost 1 base, J lost 5 bases, and 9 bases lay in between. The CDR3 sequence: CASSLVRTDEQYF. The CDR3 DNA is TGTGCCAGCAGCTTAGTGCGGACAGACGAGCAGTACTTC.